This passage covers 9 T cell receptor beta chains from one sample sequenced in a study of cytomegalovirus exposure and HLA in healthy donors. With 60 Vbeta and 13 Jbeta primers, the PCR was carried out. Here immunoSEQ multiplex PCR was the method, and the copy in TCRdb shows in-frame clones only, minus some. The sample holds 170,000 or so clones, around 80% seen once. The sequenced sample was PBMCs. These receptors originate from a woman aged 50 to 60 in good health and CMV-seropositive.

J is TRBJ2-1 and V is TRBV7-9; 7 positions match TRBD1. The CDR3 totals 17 residues. The germline CDR1 and CDR2 sequences are SEHNR and FQNEAQ (reference sequence). With 5 bases clipped from V and 6 bases from J, the junction kept 16 bases outside the gene matches. This CDR3 reads CASSHPQGQSVANEQFF. DNA of the CDR3: TGTGCCAGCAGCCACCCACAGGGGCAGTCCGTCGCCAATGAGCAGTTCTTC.

V gene TRBV16 combines with J gene TRBJ1-2; D remains unclear. Trimming took 3 bases from V and 6 from J, leaving 11 bases between them. The CDR3 runs 13 residues. Germline V gives CDR1 KGHSY, CDR2 FQNENV. CDR3 protein: CASSQSGMDGYTF. CDR3 DNA: TGTGCCAGCAGCCAGTCAGGTATGGATGGCTACACCTTC.

The chain has TRBV6-4 and TRBJ2-1; tentatively, D is TRBD2 (5 bases). The CDR3 runs to 13 residues. With 4 bases removed from V and 4 bases from J, the gap between germline ends came to 8 bases. Germline CDR1 reads MRHNA; CDR2 reads SNTAGT. This chain's CDR3 is CASSVAGYNEQFF. CDR3 bases: TGTGCCAGCAGTGTTGCGGGTTACAATGAGCAGTTCTTC.

The chain joins TRBV7-2 to TRBJ1-2; 7 bases map to TRBD1. This CDR3 has 14 amino acids. In germline, CDR1 is SGHTA, CDR2 FQGNSA. V was clipped by 0 bases and J by 4 bases; unmatched bases: 2. Here the CDR3 DNA reads TGTGCCAGCAGCTTAGCCGGGACAGCCTATGGCTACACCTTC. As protein: CASSLAGTAYGYTF.

This chain connects TRBV5-6 to TRBJ2-4; tentative D call: TRBD1 (5 bases). Trimming stripped 1 base from V and 3 bases from J, with 11 bases between. Germline V gives CDR1 SGHDT, CDR2 YYEEEE. This CDR3 spans 15 amino acids. The CDR3, as DNA: TGTGCCAGCAGCTTGCCAGGGATGGTCAAAAACATTCAGTACTTC. It codes for CASSLPGMVKNIQYF.

DNA of the CDR3: TGTGCCAGCAGCCAGAACCCCACCACTGAAGCTTTCTTT. It yields the protein CASSQNPTTEAFF. The chain is built from TRBV7-3 and TRBJ1-1; D is unclear. CDR3 size: 13 residues. The V gene lost 5 bases and the J gene lost 4 bases, with 11 bases spanning the gap. Germline CDR1 SGHTA, CDR2 FQGTGA.

The J gene is TRBJ1-4, the V gene TRBV6-5; D perhaps matches TRBD1 (5 bases). The V gene's germline CDR1 is MNHEY and CDR2 SVGAGI. The CDR3 extends over 16 amino acids. The V and J ends lost 2 bases and 0 bases respectively, with 10 bases between them. CDR3 sequence: CASSYGAHTTNEKLFF. As DNA, the CDR3 is TGTGCCAGCAGTTACGGGGCACACACAACTAATGAAAAACTGTTTTTT.

The V and J genes are TRBV18 and TRBJ2-7, with 10 bases that match TRBD1. V trimming: 3 bases; J trimming: 5 bases; junction bases outside the gene matches: 10. The V gene's germline CDR1 is KGHSH and CDR2 LQKENI. This CDR3 is 16 amino acids long. As DNA, the CDR3 is TGTGCCAGCTCACCCCGCCCGGGACAGGGGATCGACGAGCAGTACTTC. Translation: CASSPRPGQGIDEQYF.

The chain is built from TRBV28 and TRBJ2-1, with 11 bases aligning to TRBD2. This CDR3 has 17 residues. Germline CDR1 and CDR2: MDHEN and SYDVKM. V shed 6 bases and J 5 bases; nucleotides not matched to a gene: 12. DNA for the CDR3: TGTGCCAGCAGGAAGATATGGGGGACTAGCGGCAACAATGAGCAGTTCTTC. Its translation: CASRKIWGTSGNNEQFF. The complete variable domain, with remaining parts taken from reference TRBV28 and TRBJ2-1, reads DVKVTQSSRYLVKRTGEKVFLECVQDMDHENMFWYRQDPGLGLRLIYFSYDVKMKEKGDIPEGYSVSREKKERFSLILESASTNQTSMYLCASRKIWGTSGNNEQFFGPGTRLTVL.